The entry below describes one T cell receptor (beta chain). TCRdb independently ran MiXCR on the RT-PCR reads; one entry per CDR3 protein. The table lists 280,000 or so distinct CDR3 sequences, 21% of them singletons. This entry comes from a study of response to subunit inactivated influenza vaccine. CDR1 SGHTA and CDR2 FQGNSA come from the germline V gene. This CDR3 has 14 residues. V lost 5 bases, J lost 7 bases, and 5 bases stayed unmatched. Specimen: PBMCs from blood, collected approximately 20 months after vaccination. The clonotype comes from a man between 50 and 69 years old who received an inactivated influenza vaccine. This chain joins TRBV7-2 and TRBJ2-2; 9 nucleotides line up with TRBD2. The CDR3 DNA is TGTGCCAGCAGCCCGGGACTAGCAATCGGGGAGCTGTTTTTT. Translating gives CASSPGLAIGELFF.